One and the same sample provided the 14 T cell receptor beta chains below, sequenced in a study of cytomegalovirus exposure and HLA in healthy donors. It was with 60 Vbeta and 13 Jbeta primers that the PCR ran. TCRdb's copy holds only in-frame clones and misses some; the assay was immunoSEQ multiplex PCR. The sample lists about 130,000 clones; 75% to 85% were seen once. The material sequenced was PBMCs. The receptor set was obtained from a man aged 35 to 55 in good health and CMV-seronegative.

This clone was observed once. This chain joins TRBV30 and TRBJ1-2; no firm D call. Germline lookup yields CDR1 GTSNPN and CDR2 SVGIG (reference sequence). Trimming shortened V by 2 bases and J by 8 bases, and 9 bases separated the two germline ends. The CDR3 totals 11 residues. CDR3 nucleotide sequence: TGTGCCTGGAGTTTGGCGGAAGGCTACACCTTC. It translates to CAWSLAEGYTF. Variable domain in full (rest from reference TRBV30 and TRBJ1-2): SQTIHQWPATLVQPVGSPLSLECTVEGTSNPNLYWYRQAAGRGLQLLFYSVGIGQISSEVPQNLSASRPQDRQFILSSKKLLLSDSGFYLCAWSLAEGYTFGSGTRLTVV.

This clone was seen only a few times. This chain uses TRBV29-1 with TRBJ2-3, with a possible D match to TRBD2 (6 bases). The ends were cut back, 4 bases at V and 6 bases at J, with 23 bases in the middle. This CDR3 is built from 16 residues. Looked up from germline, CDR1 is SQVTM and CDR2 is ANQGSEA. The CDR3 DNA is TGCAGCGTTGGCGGAGGGCTTAGCGGACAAGGCGATACGCAGTATTTT. Amino acids: CSVGGGLSGQGDTQYF.

This sequence joins TRBV19 and TRBJ2-1; 7 bases agree with TRBD1. The V gene end was trimmed by 8 bases and the J gene end by 4 bases; junction bases not matched to a gene: 11. This CDR3 region has 15 residues. Germline CDR1 and CDR2: LNHDA and SQIVND (reference sequence). CDR3 loop: CASRGLGTAYNEQFF. The DNA of the CDR3 is TGTGCCAGTCGAGGGCTAGGGACAGCTTACAATGAGCAGTTCTTC.

The CDR3 sequence: CASSRQVNTEAFF. CDR3 DNA: TGTGCCAGCAGCCGACAGGTGAACACTGAAGCTTTCTTT. The V and J genes are TRBV6-1 and TRBJ1-1, with D tentatively TRBD1 (6 bases). The V gene lost 6 bases and the J gene lost 0 bases, with 8 bases spanning the gap. The length of the CDR3 is 13 residues. The V gene's germline CDR1 is MNHNS and CDR2 SASEGT.

The rearrangement links TRBV19 to TRBJ1-2, with 10 bases identical to TRBD1. Per the germline V gene, CDR1 is LNHDA and CDR2 is SQIVND (reference sequence). This CDR3 contains 14 residues. The V gene end was trimmed by 6 bases and the J gene end by 12 bases; junction bases not matched to a gene: 13. DNA of the CDR3: TGTGCCAGTAGCCCTGGGACAGGGGCGGAAAGTGACACCTTC. Residues: CASSPGTGAESDTF.

The chain uses TRBV29-1 and TRBJ2-3, with TRBD1 identical over 9 bases. CDR1 is SQVTM and CDR2 is ANQGSEA in the germline V gene. The CDR3 has 15 residues. J lost 2 bases, V lost 7 bases, and 10 bases had no gene match. The CDR3 reads CSAKPTGGYTDTQYF. Here the CDR3 DNA reads TGCAGCGCCAAACCGACAGGGGGTTACACAGATACGCAGTATTTT.

The V call is TRBV2, the J call TRBJ2-5, with 7 bases lining up with TRBD1. Germline lookup yields CDR1 SNHLY and CDR2 FYNNEI. The CDR3 consists of 14 residues. Germline trimming cut 7 bases from V and 2 bases from J; bases unmatched to any gene: 7. CDR3 DNA: TGTGCCAGCAAATCGACAGGGCGTCAAGAGACCCAGTACTTC. Its protein product is CASKSTGRQETQYF. Supplemented by reference TRBV2 and TRBJ2-5, the full variable domain reads EPEVTQTPSHQVTQMGQEVILRCVPISNHLYFYWYRQILGQKVEFLVSFYNNEISEKSEIFDDQFSVERPDGSNFTLKIRSTKLEDSAMYFCASKSTGRQETQYFGPGTRLLVL.

CDR3 sequence (DNA): TGTGCCAGCAGCCGAATACGGACAGGGTCCCAAGAGACCCAGTACTTC. This gives the protein CASSRIRTGSQETQYF. V gene TRBV7-8 combines with J gene TRBJ2-5; 8 nucleotides line up with TRBD1. The V and J ends lost 5 bases and 1 base, in that order; junction bases with no gene match: 9. CDR1 and CDR2 (germline): SGHVS, FQNEAQ. CDR3 length: 16 residues.

There are a few counts of this clone. The chain has TRBV6-5 and TRBJ1-2; 7 bases line up with TRBD1. CDR1 and CDR2 (germline): MNHEY, SVGAGI. The junction had 5 bases not matched to a gene; V was cut back by 6 bases and J by 4 bases. The CDR3 loop spans 13 amino acids. CDR3 coding DNA: TGTGCCAGCAGCCGACAGGGTCCCTATGGCTACACCTTC. This sequence encodes CASSRQGPYGYTF.

The V call is TRBV30, the J call TRBJ2-2, with D perhaps matching TRBD2 (6 bases). The CDR3 is made up of 13 amino acids. Trimming took 4 bases from V and 5 from J, leaving 11 bases between them. Germline lookup yields CDR1 GTSNPN and CDR2 SVGIG (reference sequence). Here the CDR3 DNA reads TGTGCCTGGAATGCGGCGGGAACCGGGGAGCTGTTTTTT. It yields the protein CAWNAAGTGELFF.

The V call is TRBV28, the J call TRBJ1-5; 9 bases line up with TRBD1. J was trimmed by 0 bases and V by 5 bases; bases with no gene match: 5. This CDR3 has 16 residues. Germline values: CDR1 MDHEN, CDR2 SYDVKM. This CDR3 is CASSRTGAYSNQPQHF. For the CDR3, the DNA is TGTGCCAGCAGTCGGACAGGGGCTTATAGCAATCAGCCCCAGCATTTT.

The CDR3 DNA follows: TGCACCAGCAGCCAAGTAGCCTTAGCGGGAGGGGGGGATACGCAGTATTTT. Translated: CTSSQVALAGGGDTQYF. This chain joins TRBV1 and TRBJ2-3; TRBD2 is the table's D call and was not checked against the DNA. TRBV1 is a pseudogene segment. This CDR3 comprises 17 residues.

The chain is built from TRBV5-1 and TRBJ2-3; 8 bases agree with TRBD1. The germline V gene encodes CDR1 SGHRS and CDR2 YFSETQ. This CDR3 spans 14 amino acids. The J segment lost 6 bases and the V segment lost 4 bases, leaving 7 bases of the junction unmatched. CDR3 coding DNA: TGCGCCAGCAGCAACGACAGGGGCGGGGATACGCAGTATTTT. It translates to CASSNDRGGDTQYF.

This chain links TRBV14 with TRBJ2-1; TRBD2 might be the D (6 bases). The CDR3 length is 14 residues. Looked up from germline, CDR1 is SGHDN and CDR2 is FVKESK. Trimming shortened V by 5 bases and J by 7 bases, and 15 bases separated the two germline ends. The CDR3 loop is CASSGAGFRNEQFF. CDR3 DNA: TGTGCCAGCAGCGGGGCGGGGTTCAGGAATGAGCAGTTCTTC.